Listed here are 9 T cell receptor beta chains from one sample, sequenced in a study of regulatory T cells in long-lasting Graves disease. The time point denotes: newly diagnosed GD, antithyroid drugs for less than 3 months. From PBMCs, RNA was extracted and then used to make the TCR library. iRepertoire HTBI primers and Arm-PCR of CDR3 regions built TCR beta libraries. TCRdb reanalysed the multiplex PCR reads using MiXCR and keeps one entry per CDR3 protein. The sample records 450,000 to 600,000 distinct CDR3 sequences, approximately 15% being singletons. This sample was shared with a second study, whose subject was T cells in Graves' hyperthyroidism and ophthalmopathy.

This sample comprised peripheral blood mononuclear cells (PBMCs), obtained at new diagnosis, from a patient treated with antithyroid drugs. The receptors shown here come from a man aged 30-40 years with Graves disease.

This clonotype turned up a few times. The rearrangement links TRBV24-1 to TRBJ2-1; 12 bases match TRBD2. CDR3 size: 17 residues. Trimming cost V 4 bases and J 8 bases; bases outside gene matches: 11. Germline V gene sequence: CDR1 KGHDR, CDR2 SFDVKD. This chain's CDR3 is CATSDRGGLAGLYEQFF. The CDR3 nucleotides are TGTGCCACCAGTGACCGAGGCGGACTAGCGGGATTATATGAGCAGTTCTTC.

The rearrangement uses TRBV18 and TRBJ2-5; 7 bases are a match to TRBD1. The length of the CDR3 is 15 residues. V was clipped by 1 base and J by 2 bases; unmatched bases: 4. Germline-derived CDR1 and CDR2 are KGHSH and LQKENI. CDR3 sequence (DNA): TGTGCCAGCTCACCACTACAACAGGGGCAAGAGACCCAGTACTTC. Its protein product is CASSPLQQGQETQYF.

This clonotype appeared many times. CDR3 nucleotides: TGCAGTGCTCGACTGGCGACAGGGCGCACAGATACGCAGTATTTT. Its translation: CSARLATGRTDTQYF. The chain uses TRBV20-1 and TRBJ2-3, with 7 bases fitting TRBD1. Germline assignment: CDR1 DFQATT and CDR2 SNEGSKA (reference sequence). Trimming removed 5 bases from V and 1 base from J; junction bases left unmatched: 9. The CDR3 consists of 15 residues.

This clonotype was seen at least ten times. J is TRBJ1-1 and V is TRBV6-1; D gene uncertain. This CDR3 region has 11 residues. Germline V gives CDR1 MNHNS, CDR2 SASEGT. V shed 7 bases and J shed 2 bases, with 5 bases lying between them. In DNA, the CDR3 is TGTGCCAGCACCAGTAACACTGAAGCTTTCTTT. Encoded protein: CASTSNTEAFF.

This clonotype was recorded many times. V usage is TRBV20-1 and J usage is TRBJ1-1; the D is unclear. This CDR3 comprises 17 residues. Trimming left V 5 bases short and J 1 base short, with 23 bases between. The germline V gene has CDR1 DFQATT and CDR2 SNEGSKA (reference sequence). The CDR3, as DNA: TGCAGTGCTTTCCGTTTCGGGTTCTCTCGGGGGAACACTGAAGCTTTCTTT. Its translation is CSAFRFGFSRGNTEAFF.

This clonotype was detected ten times or more. The CDR3 coding sequence is TGCAGTGCTAGAGACGGCGGGAGGATCAATGAGCAGTTCTTC. Protein sequence: CSARDGGRINEQFF. This chain connects TRBV20-1 to TRBJ2-1, with 8 bases lining up with TRBD2. This CDR3 has 14 residues. V shed 0 bases, J shed 6 bases, and the junction held 4 bases outside the gene matches. From germline, CDR1 is DFQATT and CDR2 SNEGSKA (reference sequence).

V is TRBV4-1 and J is TRBJ1-1, with TRBD1 identical over 7 bases. This CDR3 is 17 amino acids long. The V gene end was trimmed by 3 bases and the J gene end by 5 bases; junction bases not matched to a gene: 15. Germline CDR1 MGHRA, CDR2 YSYEKL. CDR3 sequence: CASSHPPGTAPNTEAFF. The DNA for the CDR3 is TGCGCCAGCAGCCACCCTCCGGGGACAGCCCCTAATACTGAAGCTTTCTTT.

CDR3 sequence reads: CASSLGPLEETQYF. The CDR3, as DNA: TGTGCCAGCAGCTTGGGGCCTCTTGAAGAGACCCAGTACTTC. This chain links TRBV5-6 with TRBJ2-5; D uncertain. The germline V gene encodes CDR1 SGHDT and CDR2 YYEEEE. V shed 0 bases and J shed 3 bases, with 9 bases lying between them. This CDR3 has 14 residues.

The rearrangement links TRBV6-2 or TRBV6-3 to TRBJ2-7; TRBD1 or TRBD2 may be the D gene (5 bases each). Germline V CDR1 and CDR2: MNHEY, SVGEGT. Trimming removed 5 bases from V and 5 bases from J, with 22 bases in between. This CDR3 has 16 amino acids. This chain's CDR3 is CASSEADISIVHEQYF. The DNA for the CDR3 is TGTGCCAGCAGTGAAGCGGACATCTCGATCGTCCACGAGCAGTACTTC.